A single sample is the source of the 13 T cell receptor beta chains below, sequenced in a study of tumor and adjacent non-tumor tissue in lung cancer. No cell sorting was done before RNA was extracted from the tissue. A modified ARM-PCR protocol with three rounds of nested PCR amplified TCRbeta. Each CDR3 protein gets one entry after TCRdb re-called the multiplex PCR reads with MiXCR. This table has 75,000 to 100,000 distinct CDR3 sequences, just over 65% appearing once. Input material: lung tumor tissue. The receptor set was obtained from a man aged 60 to 75 with non-small cell lung cancer.

The rearrangement uses TRBV4-2 and TRBJ2-7, with 9 bases fitting TRBD1. The CDR3 runs to 16 residues. Germline V CDR1 and CDR2: LGHNA, YNFKEQ. The CDR3: CASNQGGQGGSYEQYV. The CDR3 nucleotides are TGTGCCAGCAACCAAGGGGGACAGGGTGGCTCCTACGAGCAGTACGTC.

Regarding this clonotype: A much more abundant neighbour one base away suggests this may be a read error. The V gene is TRBV19, the J gene TRBJ1-5, with D unclear. Germline lookup yields CDR1 LNHDA and CDR2 SQIVND (reference sequence). The CDR3 sequence is 16 residues long. The CDR3 DNA reads as TGTGCCAGTAGTATTGAAACGGGTTTGGGCAATAAGCCCCAGCATTTT. This encodes CASSIETGLGNKPQHF.

The chain uses TRBV5-1 and TRBJ2-1, with 8 bases fitting TRBD2. Germline V gene lookup returns CDR1 SGHRS and CDR2 YFSETQ. After removal of 6 bases from V and 7 bases from J, the junction contained 15 bases not matched to a gene. The CDR3 runs 16 residues. Here the CDR3 DNA reads TGCGCCAGCAACCGCCCAAGTAGCGGGGTTGGGAATGAGCAGTTCTTC. Its protein product is CASNRPSSGVGNEQFF.

This clonotype was recorded at least ten times. The CDR3 spells CASSGGHYSNQPQHF. The CDR3 region has the DNA TGTGCCAGCAGTGGCGGACATTATAGCAATCAGCCCCAGCATTTT. The V and J genes are TRBV6-2 or TRBV6-3 and TRBJ1-5; D perhaps matches TRBD1 (5 bases). The CDR3 is 15 residues long. Germline CDR1 reads MNHEY; CDR2 reads SVGEGT. The V gene lost 5 bases and the J gene lost 0 bases, with 11 bases spanning the gap.

On this clonotype: A junction boundary mismatches the germline segment, possibly from a read error. This chain uses TRBV30 with TRBJ2-4; 9 bases map to TRBD1. The V gene's germline CDR1 is GTSNPN and CDR2 SVGIG (reference sequence). The CDR3 runs to 16 residues. CDR3 protein: CVWSVPGQGPLNIQYF. CDR3 sequence (DNA): TGTGTCTGGAGTGTACCGGGACAGGGACCGCTAAACATTCAGTACTTC.

This clonotype was observed a handful of times. A much larger clone is a single base away; this may be a read error. The V gene is TRBV12-3 or TRBV12-4, the J gene TRBJ2-1; D is unresolved. The CDR3 extends over 14 amino acids. This CDR3 is CVTKPDSSLGEQFF. The CDR3 DNA follows: TGTGTCACAAAGCCCGACTCCAGCCTTGGGGAGCAGTTCTTC.

This clonotype was observed at least ten times. This chain links TRBV29-1 with TRBJ1-2; 10 bases align to TRBD1. The J segment lost 3 bases and the V segment lost 6 bases, leaving 10 bases of the junction unmatched. CDR1 is SQVTM and CDR2 is ANQGSEA in the germline V gene. The CDR3 extends over 15 amino acids. Here the CDR3 DNA reads TGCAGCGTCGGAGGCCGGACAGGGGGAGACTATGGCTACACCTTC. Its translation: CSVGGRTGGDYGYTF.

The chain joins TRBV11-1 to TRBJ1-1; D is uncertain. Germline V lookup: CDR1 SGHAT, CDR2 FQDESV (reference sequence). CDR3 size: 14 residues. CDR3 bases: TGTGTCACCGTGCGAGTGACCACGAACACTGAAGCTTTCTTT. Translated: CVTVRVTTNTEAFF.

Remarks on this clonotype: At one boundary the junction diverges from the germline segment, which might be a read error. The V gene is TRBV5-6, the J gene TRBJ2-1; TRBD1 aligns across 7 bases. The CDR3 has 14 amino acids. Germline V gives CDR1 SGHDT, CDR2 YYEEEE. The CDR3 sequence is CAGSVTGRDNEQFF. In DNA, the CDR3 is TGTGCCGGCAGCGTGACAGGGCGCGACAATGAGCAGTTCTTC.

The sample holds one count of this clonotype. This rearrangement joins TRBV6-5 to TRBJ2-1, with 15 bases that match TRBD2. The CDR3 length is 18 residues. Losses at the gene ends were 4 bases for V and 9 bases for J; bases not matched to a gene: 13. Germline V gene lookup returns CDR1 MNHEY and CDR2 SVGAGI. This CDR3 reads CASSWTSGRAGISSEQFF. CDR3 sequence (DNA): TGTGCCAGCAGTTGGACTAGCGGGAGGGCCGGTATCTCAAGTGAGCAGTTCTTC.

As regards this clonotype: The junction departs from the called germline gene at one end, perhaps through a read error. The rearrangement links TRBV29-1 to TRBJ2-2, with D tentatively TRBD1 or TRBD2 (5 bases each). CDR1 SQVTM and CDR2 ANQGSEA come from the germline V gene. The CDR3 has 14 residues. CDR3 sequence (DNA): TGTAGCTTGGGGGATTGGGCGGGCACCGGGGAGCTGTTTTTT. Protein: CSLGDWAGTGELFF.

This clonotype has just a few counts. A much more abundant neighbour one base away suggests this may be a read error. The chain carries TRBV4-1 and TRBJ2-2; 9 bases map to TRBD1. The germline gives CDR1 MGHRA, CDR2 YSYEKL. CDR3 length: 17 amino acids. The CDR3 DNA follows: TGCGCCAGCAGCCAAGATCCTGGGACAGGGAACACCGGGAAGCTGTTTTTT. Its translation: CASSQDPGTGNTGKLFF.

In DNA, the CDR3 is TGCGCCAGCAGCGGAAGCACAGATATGCAGCATTTT. Amino acid sequence: CASSGSTDMQHF. J is TRBJ2-3 and V is TRBV5-1, with no clear D. The J call is in doubt because the DNA end fits TRBJ1-5 better. CDR1 is SGHRS, CDR2 YFSETQ, per germline. This CDR3 comprises 12 residues.